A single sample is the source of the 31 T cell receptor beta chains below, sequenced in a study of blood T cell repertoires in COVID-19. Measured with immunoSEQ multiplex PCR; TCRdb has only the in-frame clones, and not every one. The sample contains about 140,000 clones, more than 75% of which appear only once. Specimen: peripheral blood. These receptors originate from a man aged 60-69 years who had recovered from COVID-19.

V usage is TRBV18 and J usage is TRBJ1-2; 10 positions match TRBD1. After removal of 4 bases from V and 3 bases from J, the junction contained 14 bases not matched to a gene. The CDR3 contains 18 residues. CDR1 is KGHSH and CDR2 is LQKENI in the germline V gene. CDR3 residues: CASSLTGTGERRHYGYTF. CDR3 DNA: TGTGCCAGCTCACTTACCGGGACAGGGGAACGGAGGCACTATGGCTACACCTTC.

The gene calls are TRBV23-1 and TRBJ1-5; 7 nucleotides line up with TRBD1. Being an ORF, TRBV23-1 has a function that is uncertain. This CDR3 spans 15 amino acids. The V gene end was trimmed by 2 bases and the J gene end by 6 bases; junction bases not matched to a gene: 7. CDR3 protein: CASSQPSGGGQPQHF. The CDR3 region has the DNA TGCGCCAGCAGTCAACCGTCAGGGGGTGGTCAGCCCCAGCATTTT.

The CDR3 protein is CASSQEGGGRTVHF. CDR3 DNA: TGTGCCAGCAGCCAAGAGGGGGGTGGACGGACGGTCCACTTT. The chain couples TRBV14 to TRBJ1-6; TRBD1 is a possible D gene (5 bases). CDR1 is SGHDN and CDR2 is FVKESK in the germline V gene. The CDR3 is 14 residues long. V was trimmed by 0 bases and J by 17 bases, leaving 17 bases between them.

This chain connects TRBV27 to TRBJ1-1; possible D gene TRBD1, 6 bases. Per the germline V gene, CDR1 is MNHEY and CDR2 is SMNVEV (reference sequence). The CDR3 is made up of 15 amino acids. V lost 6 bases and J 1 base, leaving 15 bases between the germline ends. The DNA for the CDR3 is TGTGCCAGCAGCCCCAGGGAGGGGGAGAACACTGAAGCTTTCTTT. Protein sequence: CASSPREGENTEAFF.

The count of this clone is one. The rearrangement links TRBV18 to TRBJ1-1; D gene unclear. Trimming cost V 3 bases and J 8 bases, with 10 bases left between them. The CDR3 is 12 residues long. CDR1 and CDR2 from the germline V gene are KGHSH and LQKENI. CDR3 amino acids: CASSPGPEEAFF. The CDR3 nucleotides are TGTGCCAGCTCACCTGGGCCCGAGGAAGCTTTCTTT. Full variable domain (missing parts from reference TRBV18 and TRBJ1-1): NAGVMQNPRHLVRRRGQEARLRCSPMKGHSHVYWYRQLPEEGLKFMVYLQKENIIDESGMPKERFSAEFPKEGPSILRIQQVVRGDSAAYFCASSPGPEEAFFGQGTRLTVV.

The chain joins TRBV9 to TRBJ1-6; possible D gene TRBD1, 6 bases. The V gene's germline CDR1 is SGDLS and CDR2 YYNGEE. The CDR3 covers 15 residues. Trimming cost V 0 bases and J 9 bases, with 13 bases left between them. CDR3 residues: CASSVGTRGISPLHF. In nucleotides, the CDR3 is TGTGCCAGCAGCGTAGGAACGAGGGGGATTTCACCCCTCCACTTT.

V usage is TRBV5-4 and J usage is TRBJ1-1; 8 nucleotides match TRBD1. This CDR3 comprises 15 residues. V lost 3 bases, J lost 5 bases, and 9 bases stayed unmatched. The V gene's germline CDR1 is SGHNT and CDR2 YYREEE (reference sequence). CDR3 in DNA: TGTGCCAGCAGCTGGGTCAGGGGGCAGAGAACTGAAGCTTTCTTT. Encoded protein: CASSWVRGQRTEAFF. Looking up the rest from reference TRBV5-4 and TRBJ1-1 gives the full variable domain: ETGVTQSPTHLIKTRGQQVTLRCSSQSGHNTVSWYQQALGQGPQFIFQYYREEENGRGNFPPRFSGLQFPNYSSELNVNALELDDSALYLCASSWVRGQRTEAFFGQGTRLTVV.

The CDR3: CASSEAAFQPQHF. In DNA, the CDR3 is TGTGCCAGCAGTGAGGCGGCGTTTCAGCCCCAGCATTTT. The chain has TRBV2 and TRBJ1-5, with D hard to call. Germline V lookup: CDR1 SNHLY, CDR2 FYNNEI. The CDR3 runs to 13 residues. Between the trimmed V and J ends, which lost 3 bases and 6 bases, there was a span of 9 bases.

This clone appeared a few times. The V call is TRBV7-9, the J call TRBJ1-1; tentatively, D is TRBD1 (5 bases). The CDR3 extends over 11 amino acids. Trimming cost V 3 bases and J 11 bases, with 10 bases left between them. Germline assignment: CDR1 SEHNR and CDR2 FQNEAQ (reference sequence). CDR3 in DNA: TGTGCCAGCAGCTTGGGGGAGGTTGCTTTCTTT. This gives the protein CASSLGEVAFF.

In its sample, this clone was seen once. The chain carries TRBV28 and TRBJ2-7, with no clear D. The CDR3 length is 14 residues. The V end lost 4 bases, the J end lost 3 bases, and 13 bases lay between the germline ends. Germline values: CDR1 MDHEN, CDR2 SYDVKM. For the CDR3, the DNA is TGTGCCAGCAGTTCCCTGGGCAAAAGCTACGAGCAGTACTTC. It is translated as CASSSLGKSYEQYF.

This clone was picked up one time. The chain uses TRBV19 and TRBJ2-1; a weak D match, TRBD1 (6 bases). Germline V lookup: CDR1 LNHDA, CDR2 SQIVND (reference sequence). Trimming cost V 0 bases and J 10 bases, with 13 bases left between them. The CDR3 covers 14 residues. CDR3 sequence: CASSIDRGSGEQFF. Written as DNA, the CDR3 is TGTGCCAGTAGTATAGACAGGGGTTCGGGAGAGCAGTTCTTC.

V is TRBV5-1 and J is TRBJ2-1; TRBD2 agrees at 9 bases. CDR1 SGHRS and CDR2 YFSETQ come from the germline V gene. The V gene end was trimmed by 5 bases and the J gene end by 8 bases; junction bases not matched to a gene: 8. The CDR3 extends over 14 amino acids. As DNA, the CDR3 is TGCGCCAGCAGTGTAGCGGGGGTCGTTTATGAGCAGTTCTTC. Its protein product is CASSVAGVVYEQFF.

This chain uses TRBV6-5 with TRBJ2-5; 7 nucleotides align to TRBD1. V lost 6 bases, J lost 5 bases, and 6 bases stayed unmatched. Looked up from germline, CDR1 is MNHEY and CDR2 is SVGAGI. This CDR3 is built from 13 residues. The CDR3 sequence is CASRKQGSETQYF. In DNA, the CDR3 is TGTGCCAGCAGGAAACAGGGGAGCGAGACCCAGTACTTC.

This chain's CDR3 is CASSSTSGPSLNEQFF. Written as DNA, the CDR3 is TGTGCCAGCAGCTCGACTAGCGGGCCGAGTCTCAATGAGCAGTTCTTC. This chain connects TRBV7-3 to TRBJ2-1, with 10 bases matching TRBD2. The J segment lost 6 bases and the V segment lost 4 bases, leaving 9 bases of the junction unmatched. The V gene's germline CDR1 is SGHTA and CDR2 FQGTGA. The length of the CDR3 is 16 residues.

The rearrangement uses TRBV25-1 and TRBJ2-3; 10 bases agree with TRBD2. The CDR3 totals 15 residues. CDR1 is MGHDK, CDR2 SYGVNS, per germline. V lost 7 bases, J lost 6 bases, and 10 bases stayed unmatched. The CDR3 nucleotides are TGTGCCAGCATTCAGGGGGGTAGCGGGAGGGATACGCAGTATTTT. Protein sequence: CASIQGGSGRDTQYF. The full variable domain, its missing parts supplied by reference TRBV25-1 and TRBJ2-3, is EADIYQTPRYLVIGTGKKITLECSQTMGHDKMYWYQQDPGMELHLIHYSYGVNSTEKGDLSSESTVSRIRTEHFPLTLESARPSHTSQYLCASIQGGSGRDTQYFGPGTRLTVL.

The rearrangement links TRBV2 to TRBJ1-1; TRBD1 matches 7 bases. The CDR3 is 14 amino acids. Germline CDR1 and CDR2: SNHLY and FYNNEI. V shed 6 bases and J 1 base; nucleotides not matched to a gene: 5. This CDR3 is CASSLDRANTEAFF. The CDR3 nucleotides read TGTGCCAGCAGCCTAGACAGGGCGAACACTGAAGCTTTCTTT.

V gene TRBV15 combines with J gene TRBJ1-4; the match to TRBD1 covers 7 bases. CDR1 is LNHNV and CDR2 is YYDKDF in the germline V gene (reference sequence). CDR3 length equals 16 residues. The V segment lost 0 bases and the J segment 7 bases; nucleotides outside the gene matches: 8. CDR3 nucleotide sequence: TGTGCCACCAGCAGAGATCTAGGGGGCCTGGGTGAAAAACTGTTTTTT. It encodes CATSRDLGGLGEKLFF.

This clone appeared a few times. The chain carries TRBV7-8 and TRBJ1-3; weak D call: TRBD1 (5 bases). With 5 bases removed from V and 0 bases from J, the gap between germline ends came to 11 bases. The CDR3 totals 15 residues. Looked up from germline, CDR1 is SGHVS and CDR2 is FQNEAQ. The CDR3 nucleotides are TGTGCCAGCAGCCTAGGGGCCCTCTCTGGAAACACCATATATTTT. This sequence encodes CASSLGALSGNTIYF.

The DNA for the CDR3 is TGTGCCAGCAGAGCCGACAGGGTGGGAGAAAAACTGTTTTTT. Amino acids: CASRADRVGEKLFF. This chain joins TRBV2 and TRBJ1-4; 7 bases align to TRBD1. The CDR3 spans 14 residues. V trimming: 6 bases; J trimming: 8 bases; junction bases outside the gene matches: 9. Per germline, CDR1 SNHLY and CDR2 FYNNEI.

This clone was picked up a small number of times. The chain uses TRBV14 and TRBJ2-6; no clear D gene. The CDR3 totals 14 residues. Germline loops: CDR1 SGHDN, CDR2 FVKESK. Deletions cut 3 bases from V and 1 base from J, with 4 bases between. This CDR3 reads CASSQSSGANVLTF. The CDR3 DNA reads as TGTGCCAGCAGCCAGTCTTCTGGGGCCAACGTCCTGACTTTC. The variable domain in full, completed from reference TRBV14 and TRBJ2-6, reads EAGVTQFPSHSVIEKGQTVTLRCDPISGHDNLYWYRRVMGKEIKFLLHFVKESKQDESGMPNNRFLAERTGGTYSTLKVQPAELEDSGVYFCASSQSSGANVLTFGAGSRLTVL.

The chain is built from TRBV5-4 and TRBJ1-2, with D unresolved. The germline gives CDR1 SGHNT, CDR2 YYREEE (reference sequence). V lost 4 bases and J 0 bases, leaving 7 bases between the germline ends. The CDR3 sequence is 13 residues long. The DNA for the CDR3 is TGTGCCAGCAGCGCGAGGGCTAACTATGGCTACACCTTC. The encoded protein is CASSARANYGYTF.

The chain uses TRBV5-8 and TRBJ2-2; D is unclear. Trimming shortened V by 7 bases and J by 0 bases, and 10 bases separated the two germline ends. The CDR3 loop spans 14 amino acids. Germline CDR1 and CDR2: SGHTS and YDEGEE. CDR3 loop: CASQRRPNTGELFF. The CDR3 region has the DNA TGTGCCAGCCAACGGAGACCGAACACCGGGGAGCTGTTTTTT.

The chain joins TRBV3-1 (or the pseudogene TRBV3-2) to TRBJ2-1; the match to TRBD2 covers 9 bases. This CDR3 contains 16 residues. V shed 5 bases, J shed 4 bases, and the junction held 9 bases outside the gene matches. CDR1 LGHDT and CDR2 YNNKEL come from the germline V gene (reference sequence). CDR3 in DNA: TGTGCCAGCAGCTTTCCCGGGACTAGCCCTTACAATGAGCAGTTCTTC. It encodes CASSFPGTSPYNEQFF.

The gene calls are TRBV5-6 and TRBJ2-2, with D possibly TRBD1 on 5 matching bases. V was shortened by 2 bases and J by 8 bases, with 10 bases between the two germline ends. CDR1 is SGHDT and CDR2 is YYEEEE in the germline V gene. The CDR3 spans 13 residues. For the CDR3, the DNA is TGTGCCAGCAGCTTCGGCAGGGTGGGGGAGCTGTTTTTT. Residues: CASSFGRVGELFF.

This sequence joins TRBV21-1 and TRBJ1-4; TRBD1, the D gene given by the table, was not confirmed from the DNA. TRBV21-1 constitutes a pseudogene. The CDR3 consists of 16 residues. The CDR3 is CASSYRSQGAGEKLFF. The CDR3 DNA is TGTGCCAGCAGCTACAGGTCACAGGGGGCAGGCGAAAAACTGTTTTTT.

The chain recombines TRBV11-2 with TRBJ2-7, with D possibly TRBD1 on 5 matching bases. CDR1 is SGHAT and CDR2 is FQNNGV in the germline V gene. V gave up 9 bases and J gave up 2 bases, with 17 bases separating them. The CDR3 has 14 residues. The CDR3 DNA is TGTGCCAGTCAACTTAGGGGCATAACCTACGAGCAGTACTTC. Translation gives CASQLRGITYEQYF.

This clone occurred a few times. In nucleotides, the CDR3 is TGTGCCTGGAGTGTACTGGGACTAGGAGTCGGAGAGCAGTTCTTC. Translated, it gives CAWSVLGLGVGEQFF. This rearrangement joins TRBV30 to TRBJ2-1, with 8 bases identical to TRBD2. Per the germline V gene, CDR1 is GTSNPN and CDR2 is SVGIG (reference sequence). V trimming: 0 bases; J trimming: 10 bases; junction bases outside the gene matches: 11. The CDR3 has 15 residues.

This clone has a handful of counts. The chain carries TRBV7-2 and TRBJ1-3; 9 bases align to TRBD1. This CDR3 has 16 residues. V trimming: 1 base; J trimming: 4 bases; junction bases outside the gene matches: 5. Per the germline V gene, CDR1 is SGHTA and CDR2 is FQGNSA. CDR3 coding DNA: TGTGCCAGCAGCTTAGTTGGGACAGGGAACGGAAACACCATATATTTT. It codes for CASSLVGTGNGNTIYF.

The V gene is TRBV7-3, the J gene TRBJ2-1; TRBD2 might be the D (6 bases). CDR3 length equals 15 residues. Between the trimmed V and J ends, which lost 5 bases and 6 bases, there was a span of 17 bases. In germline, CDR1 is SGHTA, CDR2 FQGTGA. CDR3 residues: CASSNPGTSRNEQFF. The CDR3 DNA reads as TGTGCCAGCAGCAACCCTGGGACTTCTCGCAATGAGCAGTTCTTC.

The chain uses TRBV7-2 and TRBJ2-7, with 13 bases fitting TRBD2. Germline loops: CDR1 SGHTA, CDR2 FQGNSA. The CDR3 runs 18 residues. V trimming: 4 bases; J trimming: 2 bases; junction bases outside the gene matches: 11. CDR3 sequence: CASSYKTLGLAGAYEQYF. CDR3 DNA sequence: TGTGCCAGCAGCTACAAAACCCTCGGACTAGCGGGAGCCTACGAGCAGTACTTC. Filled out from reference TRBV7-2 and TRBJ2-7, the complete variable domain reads GAGVSQSPSNKVTEKGKDVELRCDPISGHTALYWYRQSLGQGLEFLIYFQGNSAPDKSGLPSDRFSAERTGGSVSTLTIQRTQQEDSAVYLCASSYKTLGLAGAYEQYFGPGTRLTVT.

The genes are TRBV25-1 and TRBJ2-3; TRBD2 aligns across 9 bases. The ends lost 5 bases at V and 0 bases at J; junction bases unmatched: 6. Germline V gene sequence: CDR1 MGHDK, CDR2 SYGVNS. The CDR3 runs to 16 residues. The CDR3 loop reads CASSRGLALSTDTQYF. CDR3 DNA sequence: TGTGCCAGCAGTCGAGGACTAGCGCTTAGCACAGATACGCAGTATTTT.